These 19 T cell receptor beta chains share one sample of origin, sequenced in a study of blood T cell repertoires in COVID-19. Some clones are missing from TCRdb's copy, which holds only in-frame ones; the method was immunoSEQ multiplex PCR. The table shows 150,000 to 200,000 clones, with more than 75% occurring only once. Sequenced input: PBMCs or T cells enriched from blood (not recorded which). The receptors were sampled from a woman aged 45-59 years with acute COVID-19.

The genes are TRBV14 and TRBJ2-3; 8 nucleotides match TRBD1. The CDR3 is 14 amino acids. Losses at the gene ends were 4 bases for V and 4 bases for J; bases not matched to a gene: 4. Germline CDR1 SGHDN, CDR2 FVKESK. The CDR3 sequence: CASSPRTGPDTQYF. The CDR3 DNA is TGTGCCAGCAGCCCTAGGACAGGGCCAGATACGCAGTATTTT.

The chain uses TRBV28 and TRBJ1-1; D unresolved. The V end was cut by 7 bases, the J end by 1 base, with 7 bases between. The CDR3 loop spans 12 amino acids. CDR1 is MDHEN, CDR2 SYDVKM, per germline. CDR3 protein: CASKSSNTEAFF. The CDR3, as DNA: TGTGCCAGCAAATCATCGAACACTGAAGCTTTCTTT.

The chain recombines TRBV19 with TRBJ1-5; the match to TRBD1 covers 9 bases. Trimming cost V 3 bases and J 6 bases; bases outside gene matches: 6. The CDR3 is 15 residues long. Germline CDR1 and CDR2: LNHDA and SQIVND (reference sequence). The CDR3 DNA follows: TGTGCCAGTAGTATGGCACAGGGGGCTGCTCAGCCCCAGCATTTT. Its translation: CASSMAQGAAQPQHF. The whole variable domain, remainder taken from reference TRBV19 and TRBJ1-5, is DGGITQSPKYLFRKEGQNVTLSCEQNLNHDAMYWYRQDPGQGLRLIYYSQIVNDFQKGDIAEGYSVSREKKESFPLTVTSAQKNPTAFYLCASSMAQGAAQPQHFGDGTRLSIL.

This CDR3 is CASSQDREDQPQHF. The DNA for the CDR3 is TGTGCCAGCAGTCAGGACAGGGAGGATCAGCCCCAGCATTTT. The chain is built from TRBV6-5 and TRBJ1-5, with 8 bases that match TRBD1. V lost 5 bases and J lost 5; bases outside the gene matches: 5. CDR1 is MNHEY and CDR2 is SVGAGI in the germline V gene. There are 14 residues in the CDR3.

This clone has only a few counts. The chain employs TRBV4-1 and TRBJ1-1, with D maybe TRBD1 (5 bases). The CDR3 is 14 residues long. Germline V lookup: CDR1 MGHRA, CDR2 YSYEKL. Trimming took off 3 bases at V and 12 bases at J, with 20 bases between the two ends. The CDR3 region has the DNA TGCGCCAGCAGCCAGGCCTGGGGGGGATCCTTTCCTTTCTTT. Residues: CASSQAWGGSFPFF.

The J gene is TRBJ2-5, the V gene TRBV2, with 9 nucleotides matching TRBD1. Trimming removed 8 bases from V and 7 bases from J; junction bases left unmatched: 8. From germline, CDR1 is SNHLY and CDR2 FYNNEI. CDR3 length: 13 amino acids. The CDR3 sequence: CASYIQGAGTQYF. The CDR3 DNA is TGTGCCAGCTATATACAGGGGGCGGGGACCCAGTACTTC.

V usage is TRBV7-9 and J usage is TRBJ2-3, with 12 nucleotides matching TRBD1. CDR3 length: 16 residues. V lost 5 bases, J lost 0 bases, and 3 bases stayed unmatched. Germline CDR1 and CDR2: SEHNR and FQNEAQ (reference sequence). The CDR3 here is CASSTGTGGSTDTQYF. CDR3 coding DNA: TGTGCCAGCAGCACAGGGACAGGGGGCAGCACAGATACGCAGTATTTT.

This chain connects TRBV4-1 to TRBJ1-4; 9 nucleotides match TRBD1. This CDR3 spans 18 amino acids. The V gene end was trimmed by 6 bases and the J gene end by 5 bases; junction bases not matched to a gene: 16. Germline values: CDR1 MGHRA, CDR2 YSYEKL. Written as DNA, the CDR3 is TGCGCCAGCAGACCTGGCCGCACAGGGGGCCCTGGGAATGAAAAACTGTTTTTT. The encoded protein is CASRPGRTGGPGNEKLFF.

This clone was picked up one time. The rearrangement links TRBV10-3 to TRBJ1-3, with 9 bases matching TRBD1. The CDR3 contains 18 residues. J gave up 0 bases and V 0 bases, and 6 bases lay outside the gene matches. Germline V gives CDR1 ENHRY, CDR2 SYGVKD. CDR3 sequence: CAISESPGQGVSGNTIYF. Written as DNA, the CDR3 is TGTGCCATCAGTGAGTCCCCGGGACAGGGTGTCTCTGGAAACACCATATATTTT.

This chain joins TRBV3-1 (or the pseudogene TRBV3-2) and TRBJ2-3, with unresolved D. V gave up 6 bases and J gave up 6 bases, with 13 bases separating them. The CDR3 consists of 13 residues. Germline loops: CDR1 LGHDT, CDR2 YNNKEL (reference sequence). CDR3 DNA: TGTGCCAGCAGTCGGCCGACTGCTGATACGCAGTATTTT. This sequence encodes CASSRPTADTQYF.

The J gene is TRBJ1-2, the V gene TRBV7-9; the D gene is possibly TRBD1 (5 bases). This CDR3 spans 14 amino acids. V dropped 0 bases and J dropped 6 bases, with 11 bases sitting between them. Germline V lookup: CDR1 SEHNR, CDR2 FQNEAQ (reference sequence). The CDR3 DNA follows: TGTGCCAGCAGCTTAGCGCTAGGGGTTGATGGCTACACCTTC. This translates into CASSLALGVDGYTF.

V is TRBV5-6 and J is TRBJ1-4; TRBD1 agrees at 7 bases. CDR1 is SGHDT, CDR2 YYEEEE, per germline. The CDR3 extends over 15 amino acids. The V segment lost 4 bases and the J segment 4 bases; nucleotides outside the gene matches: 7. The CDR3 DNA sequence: TGTGCCAGCAGCCCCCGGACAGGAAATAATGAAAAACTGTTTTTT. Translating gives CASSPRTGNNEKLFF.

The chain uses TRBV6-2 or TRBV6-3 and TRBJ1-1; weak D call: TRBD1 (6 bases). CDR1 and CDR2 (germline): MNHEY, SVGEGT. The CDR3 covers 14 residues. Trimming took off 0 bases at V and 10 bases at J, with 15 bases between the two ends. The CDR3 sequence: CASSYSGGGRLAFF. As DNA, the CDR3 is TGTGCCAGCAGTTACTCAGGCGGGGGCCGGTTAGCTTTCTTT.

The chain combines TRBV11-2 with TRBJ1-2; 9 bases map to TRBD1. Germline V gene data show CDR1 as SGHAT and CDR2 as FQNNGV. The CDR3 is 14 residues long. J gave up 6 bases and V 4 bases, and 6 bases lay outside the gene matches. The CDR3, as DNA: TGTGCCAGCAGCTCCAACAGGGGGCAAGATGGCTACACCTTC. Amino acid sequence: CASSSNRGQDGYTF.

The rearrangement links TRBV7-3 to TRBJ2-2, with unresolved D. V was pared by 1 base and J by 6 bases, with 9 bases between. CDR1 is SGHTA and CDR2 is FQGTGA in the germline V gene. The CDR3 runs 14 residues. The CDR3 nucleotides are TGTGCCAGCAGCTTAATAACGGGTCCCGGGGAGCTGTTTTTT. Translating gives CASSLITGPGELFF.

CDR3 region: CASERGTSGETQYF. As DNA, the CDR3 is TGCGCCAGCGAGCGGGGTACTTCCGGAGAGACCCAGTACTTC. The V call is TRBV5-1, the J call TRBJ2-5; the match to TRBD2 covers 7 bases. Germline V gene data show CDR1 as SGHRS and CDR2 as YFSETQ. Losses at the gene ends were 7 bases for V and 4 bases for J; bases not matched to a gene: 10. The CDR3 extends over 14 amino acids.

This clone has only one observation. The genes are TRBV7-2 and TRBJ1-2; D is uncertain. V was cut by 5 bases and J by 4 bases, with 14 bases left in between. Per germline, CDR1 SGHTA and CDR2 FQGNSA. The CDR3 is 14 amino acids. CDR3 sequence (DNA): TGTGCCAGCAGCCCACGAGAGGCGCTCTATGGCTACACCTTC. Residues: CASSPREALYGYTF.

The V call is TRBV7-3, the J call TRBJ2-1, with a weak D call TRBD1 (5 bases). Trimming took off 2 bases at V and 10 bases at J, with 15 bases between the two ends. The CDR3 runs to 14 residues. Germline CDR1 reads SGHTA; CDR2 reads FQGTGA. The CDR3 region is CASSLASPQGEQFF. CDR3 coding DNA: TGTGCCAGCAGCTTAGCATCTCCTCAGGGAGAGCAGTTCTTC.

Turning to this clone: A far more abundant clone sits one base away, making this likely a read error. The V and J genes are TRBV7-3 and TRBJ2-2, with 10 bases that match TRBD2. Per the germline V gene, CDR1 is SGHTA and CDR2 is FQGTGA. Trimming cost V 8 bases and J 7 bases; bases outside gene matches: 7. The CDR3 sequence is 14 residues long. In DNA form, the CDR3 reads TGTGCCAGCCGCGAGCGGGGGGGCGGCGGGGAGCTGTTTTTT. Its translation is CASRERGGGGELFF.